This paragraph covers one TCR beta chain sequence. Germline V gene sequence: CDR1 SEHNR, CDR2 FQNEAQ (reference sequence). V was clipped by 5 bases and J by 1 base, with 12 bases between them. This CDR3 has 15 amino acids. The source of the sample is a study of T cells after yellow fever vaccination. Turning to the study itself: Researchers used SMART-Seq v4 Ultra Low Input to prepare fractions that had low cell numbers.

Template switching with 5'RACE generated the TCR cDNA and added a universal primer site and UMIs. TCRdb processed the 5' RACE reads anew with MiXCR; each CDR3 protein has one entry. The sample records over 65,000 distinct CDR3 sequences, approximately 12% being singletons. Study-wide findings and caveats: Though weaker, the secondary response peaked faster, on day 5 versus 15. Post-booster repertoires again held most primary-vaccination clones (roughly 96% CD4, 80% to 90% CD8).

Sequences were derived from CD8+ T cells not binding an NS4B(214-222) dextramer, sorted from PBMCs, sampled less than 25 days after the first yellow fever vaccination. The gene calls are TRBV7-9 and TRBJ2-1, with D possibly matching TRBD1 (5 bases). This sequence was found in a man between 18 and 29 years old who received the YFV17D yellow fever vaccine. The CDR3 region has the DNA TGTGCCAGCAGCAGAACACAGGTGTCCTACAATGAGCAGTTCTTC. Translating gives CASSRTQVSYNEQFF.